A single count supports the clone carrying this T cell receptor beta chain. The target antigen is unknown. The entry originates in a study of cytomegalovirus exposure and HLA in healthy donors. Study-level results: Associated with cytomegalovirus, according to the listing, were 150 to 200 TCR beta chains. Some public TCRs appeared in many individuals, while most sequences were rare.

The CDR3 sequence is 12 residues long. CDR1 and CDR2 from the germline V gene are MNHNY and SVGAGI (reference sequence). Trimming took 5 bases from V and 8 from J; bases not matched to a gene: 5. The repertoire was sequenced with immunoSEQ multiplex PCR; TCRdb's copy has only in-frame clones and lacks some. The sample lists about 86,000 clones, more than 85% occurring once. The sequence came from a man between 18 and 29 years old in good health and CMV-seronegative. The V gene is TRBV6-6, the J gene TRBJ1-2; 7 bases are shared with TRBD1. Sequencing input: PBMCs. The CDR3 here is CASSPTGAGYTF. The CDR3 nucleotides read TGTGCCAGCAGTCCCACAGGGGCCGGCTACACCTTC.